This T cell receptor beta chain was sequenced for a study of tumor T cells in aggressive B-cell lymphoma. The data were produced by immunoSEQ multiplex PCR, yet TCRdb's version contains in-frame clones alone and is incomplete. The sample has about a thousand clones, almost 80% seen once; the top ten hold 9% to 10%. The source is an adult with diffuse large B cell lymphoma. Material for sequencing was tumor tissue.

Here the CDR3 DNA reads TGTGCCAGCAGCCTCGGGACTCTCCGCTCTGGAAACACCATATATTTT. This sequence encodes CASSLGTLRSGNTIYF. The chain has TRBV13 and TRBJ1-3, with D possibly matching TRBD1 (5 bases). V was shortened by 5 bases and J by 0 bases, with 14 bases between the two germline ends. This CDR3 contains 16 residues. Germline V CDR1 and CDR2: PRHDT, FYEKMQ (reference sequence).